What follows describes a single T cell receptor (beta chain). Its antigen remains unidentified. This CDR3 contains 13 residues. The V end lost 3 bases, the J end lost 4 bases, and 7 bases lay between the germline ends. Looked up from germline, CDR1 is MNHEY and CDR2 is SMNVEV (reference sequence). The record originates from a study of cytomegalovirus exposure and HLA in healthy donors. The study's findings and limits: Immune exposure information available was restricted to CMV serostatus. In a later analysis, TCR beta V- and J-gene trimming showed a link to a missense DCLRE1C variant.

The PCR contained 60 Vbeta and 13 Jbeta primers. Generated by immunoSEQ multiplex PCR, the TCRdb table keeps only in-frame clones and is missing some. Here the sample spans 85,000 to 130,000 clones, roughly four fifths being singletons. The chain recombines TRBV27 with TRBJ1-5; perhaps TRBD1 as D (6 bases). The source of this sequence is a male donor in good health and CMV-seropositive. The sample was PBMCs. The DNA of the CDR3 is TGTGCCAGCAGTTTCCAGGGGAATCAGCCCCAGCATTTT. It encodes CASSFQGNQPQHF.